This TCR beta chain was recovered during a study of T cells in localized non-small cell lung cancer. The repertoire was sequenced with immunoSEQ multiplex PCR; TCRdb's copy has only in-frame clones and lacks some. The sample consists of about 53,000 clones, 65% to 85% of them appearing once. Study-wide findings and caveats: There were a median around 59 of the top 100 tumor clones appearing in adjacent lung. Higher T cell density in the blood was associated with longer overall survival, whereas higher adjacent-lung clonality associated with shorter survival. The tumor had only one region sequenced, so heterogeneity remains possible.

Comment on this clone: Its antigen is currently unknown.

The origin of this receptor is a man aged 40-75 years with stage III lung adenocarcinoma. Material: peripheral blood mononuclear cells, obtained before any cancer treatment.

This CDR3 reads CASSLPDVSDYGYTF. The CDR3 bases are TGTGCCAGCAGCTTGCCGGACGTCTCTGACTATGGCTACACCTTC. V and J are TRBV11-2 and TRBJ1-2, with D unclear. The CDR3 is made up of 15 amino acids. V gave up 3 bases and J gave up 3 bases, with 14 bases separating them. The germline CDR1 and CDR2 sequences are SGHAT and FQNNGV.